What follows are 2 T cell receptor beta chains derived from one specimen sequenced in a study of T cells in Graves' hyperthyroidism and ophthalmopathy. Amplification of TCR beta CDR3 regions was performed using RNA transcripts as template. First-round RT-PCR of the TCR CDR3 relied on the HTBI primer set. MiXCR, applied by TCRdb to the multiplex PCR reads, yields one record per CDR3 protein. The table includes around 280,000 distinct CDR3 sequences, 10% to 15% detected once. Sequencing input: blood. These receptors all stem from a woman aged 25 to 39 with Graves' hyperthyroidism that later progressed to Graves' ophthalmopathy.

This clonotype was counted at least ten times. The chain combines TRBV12-3 or TRBV12-4 with TRBJ2-3; D is undetermined. Trimming cost V 2 bases and J 1 base, with 19 bases left between them. This CDR3 has 18 residues. The DNA for the CDR3 is TGTGCCAGCAGTTTAACCCTCGGGCCGTTTATTGGCACAGATACGCAGTATTTT. It translates to CASSLTLGPFIGTDTQYF.

With regard to this clonotype: This could be a read error, since a much larger clone is one nucleotide away. This chain uses TRBV11-2 with TRBJ2-6, with 10 bases lining up with TRBD1. Losses at the gene ends were 5 bases for V and 3 bases for J; bases not matched to a gene: 10. Germline CDR1 and CDR2: SGHAT and FQNNGV. This CDR3 contains 18 residues. Here the CDR3 DNA reads TGTGCCAGCAGCCCCGGGACAGGGGCCCCTTTTGGGGCCAACGTCCTGACTTTC. This translates into CASSPGTGAPFGANVLTF.